In its sample, the clone carrying this TCR beta chain was seen many times. Its cognate antigen is unknown. TCRdb reprocessed the reads with MiXCR, giving one entry per CDR3 protein. The sample holds about 310,000 distinct CDR3 sequences; roughly 25% are singletons and the top ten take about an eighth. These data come from a study of T cell repertoires in cytomegalovirus infection. Study summary: Matching HLA type and CMV infection were both indicated by public TCR beta signatures.

The germline V gene has CDR1 SGHTA and CDR2 FQGNSA. The V and J ends lost 5 bases and 8 bases respectively, with 10 bases between them. This CDR3 has 12 amino acids. This sequence was found in a human donor in good health (CMV status not recorded). Some clones in this sample may be carry-over from other donors' samples. The rearrangement joins TRBV7-2 to TRBJ2-1; the D is unclear. Source: cultured PBMCs, taken from culture after CMV antigen stimulation. The CDR3 region has the DNA TGTGCCAGCAGCCCCACATCCTATGAGCAGTTCTTC. It encodes CASSPTSYEQFF.